The 9 T cell receptor beta chains given below trace back to one sample, sequenced in a study of T cells in Graves' hyperthyroidism and ophthalmopathy (dated by TCRdb to 2018 to 2020). Libraries were prepared through multiplex PCR. The instrument given in TCRdb is Illumina HiSeq 2000. The TCR beta CDR3 regions were amplified from the RNA transcripts. The TCR CDR3 was subjected to a first round of RT-PCR using the HTBI primer set and the Qiagen OneStep RT-PCR kit. TCRdb applied fastp at Q25 and MiXCR to the public reads, then kept only in-frame beta chains. Here each entry gathers all rows of one CDR3 protein and keeps the most common genes and DNA. Counted in this sample were 490,000 or so distinct CDR3 sequences; roughly 23% of them appeared once. The ten largest clones take up approximately 54% of the sample. The sequencing input was blood. These receptors all stem from a woman in her 70s with Graves' ophthalmopathy.

In its sample, this clonotype was seen a few times. This chain connects TRBV6-1 to TRBJ1-2; 9 positions match TRBD1. V shed 1 base, J shed 4 bases, and the junction held 4 bases outside the gene matches. Germline assignment: CDR1 MNHNS and CDR2 SASEGT. This CDR3 region has 15 residues. The CDR3 loop is CASSEDRGRTYGYTF. The CDR3 DNA sequence: TGTGCCAGCAGTGAAGACAGGGGGCGTACCTATGGCTACACCTTC.

V and J are TRBV4-1 and TRBJ2-1, with D perhaps matching TRBD2 (5 bases). In germline, CDR1 is MGHRA, CDR2 YSYEKL. This CDR3 is built from 16 residues. Trimming left V 0 bases short and J 3 bases short, with 12 bases between. CDR3 sequence: CASSQEFTRVYNEQFF. CDR3 nucleotide sequence: TGCGCCAGCAGCCAAGAGTTTACGCGGGTCTACAATGAGCAGTTCTTC.

This clonotype was seen repeatedly, ten times or more. This sequence joins TRBV28 and TRBJ2-2; 8 bases fit TRBD2. The CDR3 is made up of 14 amino acids. Germline CDR1 and CDR2: MDHEN and SYDVKM. The V gene end was trimmed by 8 bases and the J gene end by 1 base; junction bases not matched to a gene: 3. CDR3 in DNA: TGTGCCAGCGATACTAGCGGGAACACCGGGGAGCTGTTTTTT. It is translated as CASDTSGNTGELFF.

The chain is built from TRBV6-1 and TRBJ2-7, with TRBD2 matching over 8 bases. CDR3 size: 14 residues. Germline V CDR1 and CDR2: MNHNS, SASEGT. V lost 6 bases to trimming and J lost 0 bases; unmatched junction nucleotides: 4. The CDR3, as DNA: TGTGCCAGCAGCGTTAGCGGGAACTCCTACGAGCAGTACTTC. Protein product: CASSVSGNSYEQYF.

This clonotype has at least ten counts. The genes are TRBV28 and TRBJ1-2; 7 bases match TRBD1. Trimming took 2 bases from V and 5 from J; bases not matched to a gene: 11. The CDR3 is 16 amino acids. Germline CDR1 reads MDHEN; CDR2 reads SYDVKM. The CDR3 protein is CASSLIRGRRLYGYTF. The CDR3 DNA reads as TGTGCCAGCAGTTTAATTAGGGGGCGCAGGCTGTATGGCTACACCTTC.

This clonotype was found many times. V is TRBV13 and J is TRBJ1-1; no definite D call. V was trimmed by 3 bases and J by 7 bases, leaving 12 bases between them. This CDR3 spans 13 amino acids. Germline CDR1 and CDR2: PRHDT and FYEKMQ (reference sequence). The CDR3: CASSLGVAIEAFF. CDR3 in DNA: TGTGCCAGCAGCTTGGGAGTAGCTATTGAAGCTTTCTTT.

The J gene is TRBJ1-2, the V gene TRBV27; 10 nucleotides align to TRBD1. This CDR3 contains 16 residues. Germline assignment: CDR1 MNHEY and CDR2 SMNVEV (reference sequence). Unmatched junction bases numbered 13, after V lost 6 bases and J lost 6 bases. Here the CDR3 reads CASSFAPGQGFDGYTF. The CDR3 DNA is TGTGCCAGCAGCTTCGCCCCGGGACAGGGGTTCGATGGCTACACCTTC.

The sample holds a few counts of this clonotype. The rearrangement joins TRBV7-8 to TRBJ2-7; D may be TRBD1 (5 bases). The CDR3 length is 12 residues. CDR1 and CDR2 from the germline V gene are SGHVS and FQNEAQ. V was shortened by 4 bases and J by 4 bases, with 8 bases between the two germline ends. Written as DNA, the CDR3 is TGTGCCAGCAGCTCACAGGAATACGAGCAGTACTTC. It encodes CASSSQEYEQYF.

This clonotype has ten or more counts. The rearrangement links TRBV12-3 or TRBV12-4 to TRBJ2-5, with D possibly TRBD2 on 5 matching bases. The CDR3 has 12 amino acids. V was trimmed by 5 bases and J by 7 bases, leaving 11 bases between them. The DNA of the CDR3 is TGTGCCAGCAGTCTCGGACTGGGGACCCAGTACTTC. Translating it yields CASSLGLGTQYF.